This TCR beta chain was captured in a study of graft-versus-host responses after intestinal transplantation. Study context: Isolated intestinal, liver-intestinal, or multivisceral transplants had been given to the recipients. Following induction with anti-thymocyte globulin, all recipients were given tacrolimus and steroids for 2 to 4 years.

The assay was immunoSEQ multiplex PCR, and TCRdb's table has in-frame clones only and misses some. The sample consists of tens of thousands of clones, roughly 93% of them appearing once. A word on this clone: Its antigen is still unknown.

This CDR3 has 13 amino acids. Germline V gene data show CDR1 as SGHTA and CDR2 as FQGNSA. V trimming: 5 bases; J trimming: 13 bases; junction bases outside the gene matches: 10. The receptor's source is a human donor who received an intestinal transplant. The source material was unstimulated CD8+ T cells sorted from spleen or lymph node cells, sampled before intestinal transplant. The genes are TRBV7-2 and TRBJ2-5; 10 bases line up with TRBD1. The CDR3 region is CASSPLPGQGRYF. Written as DNA, the CDR3 is TGTGCCAGCAGCCCTTTGCCGGGACAGGGGAGGTACTTC.